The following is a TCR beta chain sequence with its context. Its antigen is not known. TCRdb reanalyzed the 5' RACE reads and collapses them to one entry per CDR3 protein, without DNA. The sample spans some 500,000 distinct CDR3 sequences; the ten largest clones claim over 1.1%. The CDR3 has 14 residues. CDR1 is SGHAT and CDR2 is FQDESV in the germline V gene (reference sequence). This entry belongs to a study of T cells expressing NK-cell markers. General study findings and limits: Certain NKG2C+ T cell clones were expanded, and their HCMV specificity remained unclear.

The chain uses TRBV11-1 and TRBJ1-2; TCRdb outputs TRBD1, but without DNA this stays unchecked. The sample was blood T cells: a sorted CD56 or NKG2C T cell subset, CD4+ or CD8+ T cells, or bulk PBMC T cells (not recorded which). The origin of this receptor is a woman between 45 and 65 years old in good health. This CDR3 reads CASSFDSSNYGYTF.